This TCR beta chain was obtained from a study of T cell clones after liver transplantation (dated by TCRdb to the late 2010s). Turning to the overall study: Samples were obtained from ITN030ST, a randomized trial in which withdrawal of immunosuppression was attempted within 2 years of liver transplantation. Donor-reactive T cell clones were identified using TCRbeta sequencing after a pre-transplant mixed lymphocyte reaction and were then followed in post-transplant blood. Third party-reactive TCRbeta sequences were also identified from pre-transplant MLRs to serve as an antigen-independent comparator for donor-reactive sequences. Three of the eight recipients were HCV-positive; the others were transplanted for non-autoimmune, non-viral indications. Until randomization at 12-24 months post-transplant, subjects were given standard immunosuppression, with no induction therapy. Tolerance meant complete immunosuppression withdrawal for at least one year without liver enzymes rising beyond twice the upper limit of normal. Blood samples were collected pre-transplant, pre-randomization before withdrawal, and post-randomization after either complete withdrawal or failed withdrawal. The studied cohort comprised 8 liver transplant recipients, 3 classified as tolerant and 5 as non-tolerant. The research as a whole found: The decline in donor-reactive sequences exceeded the decline in third party-reactive sequences, suggesting partial antigen-specific deletion that was unrelated to withdrawal success. Because of small, heterogeneous patient numbers and non-standardized post-transplant time points, the conclusions were only preliminary. A significant post-transplant decrease in circulating donor-reactive CD4 TCRbeta sequences was observed in most of the 8 subjects, irrespective of tolerance or HCV status. In a couple of subjects, low numbers of available donor cells limited the measurable donor-reactive repertoire. Because allograft tissue specimens were not available, migration of donor-reactive T cells into the graft, rather than deletion, may have occurred. When repertoire turnover was accounted for, significantly reduced detection of donor-reactive sequences was found in 7 of 8 subjects for CD4 and in 8 of 8 subjects for CD8.

Thawed unstimulated PBMCs were stained for CD3, CD4 and CD8 and FACS-sorted into CD3+CD4+ and CD3+CD8+ populations. Each of the 8 studied subjects was randomized to immunosuppression withdrawal. The Qiagen DNeasy Blood and Tissue Kit was used for genomic DNA isolation. High-throughput TCRbeta CDR3 sequencing of frozen genomic DNA was performed by immunoSEQ, including PCR amplification, mapping, bias correction and internal controls. The authors processed their data as follows. Only productive rearrangements were retained, and each unique TCRbeta sequence was defined by its CDR3 nucleotide sequence together with its V and J gene. For classification of a sequence as donor-reactive, at least 5-fold expansion in CFSE-low cells relative to unstimulated pre-transplant cells and a frequency of at least 0.01% were required. Per-subject minimum frequency thresholds, based on the lowest-template unstimulated sample, ensured at least 90% detection power. Jensen-Shannon divergence between the top 1000 TCRbeta sequences post- versus pre-transplant served as the measure of repertoire turnover. Two-sided Fisher's exact tests were used to test for changes in how often donor-reactive sequences were detected. In its TCRdb copy, this immuneACCESS table keeps in-frame sequences only and misses some clones. Where compared with another copy, unresolved V genes explain less than half of these, and the others have no known cause. The V and J calls and the clone size are those of that table, but D and trimming were determined from the DNA. For this sample there are about 12,000 clones; 70% to 85% appear just once. Around a third of the sample belongs to the ten largest clones.

For this clone: The antigen it recognizes is unknown. Within one base of it there is no much larger clone, and no base qualities were kept.

Sample: CD8+ T cells from blood, taken at the 22-month timepoint. The clonotype comes from a human patient who received a liver transplant. Some T cells may derive from the graft donor when a transplant has been performed.

CDR3 loop: CASSQDLRSGQYF. The sequenced DNA: TGTGCCAGCAGCCAAGATCTCAGATCCGGGCAGTACTTC. Here the chain combines TRBV4-2 and TRBJ2-7; the D gene assignment is ambiguous. The V end loses 0 bases and the J end loses 9 bases, and a stretch of 12 bases separates them. The CDR3 goes from the cysteine to the phenylalanine over 13 residues. The retained sequence is limited to the CDR3, 39 bases, with the frame set at the first base. CDR1 LGHNA and CDR2 YNFKEQ are derived from the germline V gene.